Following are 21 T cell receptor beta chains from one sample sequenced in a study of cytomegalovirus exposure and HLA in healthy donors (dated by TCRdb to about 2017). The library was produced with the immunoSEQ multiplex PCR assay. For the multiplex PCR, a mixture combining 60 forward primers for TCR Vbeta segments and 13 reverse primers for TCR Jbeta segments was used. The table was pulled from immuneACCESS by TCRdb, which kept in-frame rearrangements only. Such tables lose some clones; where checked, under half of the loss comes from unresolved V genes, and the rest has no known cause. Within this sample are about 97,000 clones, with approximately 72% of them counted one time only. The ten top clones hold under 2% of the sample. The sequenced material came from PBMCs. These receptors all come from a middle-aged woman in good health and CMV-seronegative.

The DNA of the CDR3 is TGTGCCAGCAGTGATCTGGTAGCGGGCCCCCCAGAGACCCAGTACTTC. Translating it yields CASSDLVAGPPETQYF. The V call is TRBV2, the J call TRBJ2-5; 7 bases are a match to TRBD2. The CDR3 totals 16 residues. Germline assignment: CDR1 SNHLY and CDR2 FYNNEI. With V trimmed by 3 bases and J by 4 bases, 11 bases remained unmatched.

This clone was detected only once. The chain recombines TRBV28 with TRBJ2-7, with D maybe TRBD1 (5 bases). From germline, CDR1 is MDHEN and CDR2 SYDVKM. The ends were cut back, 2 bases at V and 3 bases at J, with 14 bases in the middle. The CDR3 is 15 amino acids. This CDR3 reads CASSLNPRVGYEQYF. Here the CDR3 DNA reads TGTGCCAGCAGTTTAAATCCCAGGGTAGGCTACGAGCAGTACTTC.

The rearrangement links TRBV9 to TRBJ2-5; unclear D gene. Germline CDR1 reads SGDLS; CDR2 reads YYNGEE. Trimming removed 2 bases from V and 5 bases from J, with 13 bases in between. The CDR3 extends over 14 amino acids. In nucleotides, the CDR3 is TGTGCCAGCAGCGTTTTGGGCACGTGGGAGACCCAGTACTTC. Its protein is CASSVLGTWETQYF. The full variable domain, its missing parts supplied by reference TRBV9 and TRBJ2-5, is DSGVTQTPKHLITATGQRVTLRCSPRSGDLSVYWYQQSLDQGLQFLIQYYNGEERAKGNILERFSAQQFPDLHSELNLSSLELGDSALYFCASSVLGTWETQYFGPGTRLLVL.

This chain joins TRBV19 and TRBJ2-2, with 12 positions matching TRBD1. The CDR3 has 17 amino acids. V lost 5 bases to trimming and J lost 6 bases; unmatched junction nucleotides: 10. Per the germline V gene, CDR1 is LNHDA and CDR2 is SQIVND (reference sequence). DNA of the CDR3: TGTGCCAGTAGTGCCCATAGGGACAGGGGGCCGGCCGGGGAGCTGTTTTTT. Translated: CASSAHRDRGPAGELFF.

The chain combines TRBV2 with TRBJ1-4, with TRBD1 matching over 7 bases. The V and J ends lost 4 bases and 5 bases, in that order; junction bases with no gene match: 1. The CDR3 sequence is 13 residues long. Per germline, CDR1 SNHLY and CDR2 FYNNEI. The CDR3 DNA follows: TGTGCCAGCAGTGGACAGGGAAATGAAAAACTGTTTTTT. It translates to CASSGQGNEKLFF.

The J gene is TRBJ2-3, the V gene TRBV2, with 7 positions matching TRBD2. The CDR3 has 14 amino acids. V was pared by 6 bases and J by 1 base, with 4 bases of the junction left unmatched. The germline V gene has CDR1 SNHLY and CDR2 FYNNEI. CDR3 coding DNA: TGTGCCAGCAGGTCCCTAGCGGGCACAGATACGCAGTATTTT. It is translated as CASRSLAGTDTQYF.

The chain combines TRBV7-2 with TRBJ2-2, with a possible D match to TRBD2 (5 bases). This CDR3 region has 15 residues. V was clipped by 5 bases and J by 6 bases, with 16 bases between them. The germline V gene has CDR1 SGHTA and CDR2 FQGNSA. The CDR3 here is CASSPEALAAGELFF. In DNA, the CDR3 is TGTGCCAGCAGCCCAGAGGCCCTAGCTGCCGGGGAGCTGTTTTTT.

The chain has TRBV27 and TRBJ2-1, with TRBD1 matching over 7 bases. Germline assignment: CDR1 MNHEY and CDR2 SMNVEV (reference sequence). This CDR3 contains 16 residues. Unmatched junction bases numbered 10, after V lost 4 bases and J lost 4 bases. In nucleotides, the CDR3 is TGTGCCAGCAGTTCCCTCGTGGTGGACAGGTACAATGAGCAGTTCTTC. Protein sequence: CASSSLVVDRYNEQFF.

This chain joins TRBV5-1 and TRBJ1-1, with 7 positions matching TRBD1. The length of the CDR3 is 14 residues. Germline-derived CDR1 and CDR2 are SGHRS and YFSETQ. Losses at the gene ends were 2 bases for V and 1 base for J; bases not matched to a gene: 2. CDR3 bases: TGCGCCAGCAGCTTCAGACAGGGGAACACTGAAGCTTTCTTT. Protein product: CASSFRQGNTEAFF.

As DNA, the CDR3 is TGTGCCAGCAGGCAGGGATTTCATCAGCCCCAGCATTTT. Protein product: CASRQGFHQPQHF. The chain couples TRBV6-5 to TRBJ1-5; possibly TRBD1 for D (5 bases). The V end lost 6 bases, the J end lost 5 bases, and 11 bases lay between the germline ends. The CDR3 contains 13 residues. Germline V gene sequence: CDR1 MNHEY, CDR2 SVGAGI.

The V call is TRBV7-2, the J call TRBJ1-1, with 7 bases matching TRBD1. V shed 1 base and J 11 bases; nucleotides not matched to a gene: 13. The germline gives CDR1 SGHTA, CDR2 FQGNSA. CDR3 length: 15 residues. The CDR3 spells CASSLGLGRDRGAFF. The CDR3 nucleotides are TGTGCCAGCAGCTTAGGGTTGGGCCGGGACAGAGGGGCTTTCTTT.

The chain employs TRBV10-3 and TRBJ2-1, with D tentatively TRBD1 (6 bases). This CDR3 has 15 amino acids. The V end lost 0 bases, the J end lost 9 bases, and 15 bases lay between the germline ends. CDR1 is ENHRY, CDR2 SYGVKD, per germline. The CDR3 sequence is CAISESISTGSEQFF. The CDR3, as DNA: TGTGCCATCAGTGAGTCGATTAGTACAGGGAGTGAGCAGTTCTTC.

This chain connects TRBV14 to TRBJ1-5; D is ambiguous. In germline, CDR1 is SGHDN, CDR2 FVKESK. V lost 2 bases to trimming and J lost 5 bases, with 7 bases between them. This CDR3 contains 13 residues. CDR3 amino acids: CASSQYRDQPQHF. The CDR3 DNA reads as TGTGCCAGCAGCCAATATCGGGATCAGCCCCAGCATTTT.

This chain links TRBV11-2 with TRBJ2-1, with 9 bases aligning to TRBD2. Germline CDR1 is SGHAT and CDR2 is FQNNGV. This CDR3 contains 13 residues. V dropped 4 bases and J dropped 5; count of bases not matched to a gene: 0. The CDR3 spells CASSSSGDNEQFF. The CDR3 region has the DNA TGTGCCAGCAGCTCTAGCGGGGACAATGAGCAGTTCTTC.

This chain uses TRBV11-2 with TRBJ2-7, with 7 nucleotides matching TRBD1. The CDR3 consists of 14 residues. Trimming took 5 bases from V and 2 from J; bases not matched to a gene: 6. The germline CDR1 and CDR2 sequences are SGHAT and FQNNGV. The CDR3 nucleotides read TGTGCCAGCAGCCCTCGACAGGGACCCTACGAGCAGTACTTC. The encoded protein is CASSPRQGPYEQYF.

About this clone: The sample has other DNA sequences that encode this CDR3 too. This CDR3 reads CASAAGQNNSPLHF. The CDR3 coding sequence is TGTGCCAGCGCCGCGGGACAGAATAATTCACCCCTCCACTTT. The rearrangement joins TRBV25-1 to TRBJ1-6; TRBD1 aligns across 7 bases. The CDR3 is made up of 14 amino acids. Looked up from germline, CDR1 is MGHDK and CDR2 is SYGVNS. The V and J ends lost 8 bases and 5 bases, in that order; junction bases with no gene match: 6. Looking up the rest from reference TRBV25-1 and TRBJ1-6 gives the full variable domain: EADIYQTPRYLVIGTGKKITLECSQTMGHDKMYWYQQDPGMELHLIHYSYGVNSTEKGDLSSESTVSRIRTEHFPLTLESARPSHTSQYLCASAAGQNNSPLHFGNGTRLTVT.

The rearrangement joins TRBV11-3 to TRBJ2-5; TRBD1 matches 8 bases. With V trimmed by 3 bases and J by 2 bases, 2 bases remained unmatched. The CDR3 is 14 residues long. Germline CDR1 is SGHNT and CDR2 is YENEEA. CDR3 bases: TGTGCCAGCAGCTTGGGACAGGCTCAAGAGACCCAGTACTTC. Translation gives CASSLGQAQETQYF. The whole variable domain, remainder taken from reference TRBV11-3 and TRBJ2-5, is EAGVVQSPRYKIIEKKQPVAFWCNPISGHNTLYWYLQNLGQGPELLIRYENEEAVDDSQLPKDRFSAERLKGVDSTLKIQPAELGDSAVYLCASSLGQAQETQYFGPGTRLLVL.

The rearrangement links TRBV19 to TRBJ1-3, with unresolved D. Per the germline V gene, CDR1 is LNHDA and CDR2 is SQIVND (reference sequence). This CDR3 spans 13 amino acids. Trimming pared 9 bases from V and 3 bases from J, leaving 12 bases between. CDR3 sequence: CASTQRGGNTIYF. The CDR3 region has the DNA TGTGCCAGCACCCAAAGAGGTGGAAACACCATATATTTT. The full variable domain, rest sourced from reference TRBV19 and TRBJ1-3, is DGGITQSPKYLFRKEGQNVTLSCEQNLNHDAMYWYRQDPGQGLRLIYYSQIVNDFQKGDIAEGYSVSREKKESFPLTVTSAQKNPTAFYLCASTQRGGNTIYFGEGSWLTVV.

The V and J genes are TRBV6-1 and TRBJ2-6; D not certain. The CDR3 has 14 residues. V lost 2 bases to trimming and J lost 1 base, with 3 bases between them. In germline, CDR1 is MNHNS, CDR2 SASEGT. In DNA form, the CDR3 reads TGTGCCAGCAGTGAACAGTCTGGGGCCAACGTCCTGACTTTC. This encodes CASSEQSGANVLTF.

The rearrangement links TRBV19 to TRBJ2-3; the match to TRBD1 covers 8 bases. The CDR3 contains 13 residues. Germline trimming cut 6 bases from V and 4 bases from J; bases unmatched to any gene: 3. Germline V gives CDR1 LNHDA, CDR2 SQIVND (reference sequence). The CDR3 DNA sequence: TGTGCCAGTAGAAGGACAGGGCCAGATACGCAGTATTTT. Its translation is CASRRTGPDTQYF.

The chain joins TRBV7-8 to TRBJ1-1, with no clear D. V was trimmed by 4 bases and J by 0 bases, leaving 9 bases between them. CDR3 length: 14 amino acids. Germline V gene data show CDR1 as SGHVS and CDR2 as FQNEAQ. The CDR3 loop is CASSSWEVNTEAFF. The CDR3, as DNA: TGTGCCAGCAGCTCCTGGGAGGTGAACACTGAAGCTTTCTTT. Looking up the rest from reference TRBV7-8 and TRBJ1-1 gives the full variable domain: GAGVSQSPRYKVAKRGQDVALRCDPISGHVSLFWYQQALGQGPEFLTYFQNEAQLDKSGLPSDRFFAERPEGSVSTLKIQRTQQEDSAVYLCASSSWEVNTEAFFGQGTRLTVV.